These 7 T cell receptor beta chains share one sample of origin, sequenced in a study of blood T cell repertoires in COVID-19. Some clones are missing from TCRdb's copy, which holds only in-frame ones; the method was immunoSEQ multiplex PCR. Of some 220,000 clones detected, approximately 80% appear once; the ten largest clones hold roughly 1.3%. What was sequenced was PBMCs or T cells enriched from blood (not recorded which). These receptors were collected from a woman in her thirties or forties with acute COVID-19.

A few counts support this clone. The chain couples TRBV30 to TRBJ1-3; 10 bases line up with TRBD1. The J segment lost 0 bases and the V segment lost 5 bases, leaving 1 base of the junction unmatched. The CDR3 totals 14 residues. CDR1 and CDR2 from the germline V gene are GTSNPN and SVGIG (reference sequence). The CDR3 DNA sequence: TGTGCCTGGGGGACAGGGGTCTCTGGAAACACCATATATTTT. This translates into CAWGTGVSGNTIYF.

This sequence joins TRBV5-6 and TRBJ1-1; a weak D match, TRBD1 (5 bases). Germline V gene sequence: CDR1 SGHDT, CDR2 YYEEEE. With 3 bases removed from V and 4 bases from J, the gap between germline ends came to 13 bases. The CDR3 contains 14 residues. CDR3 loop: CASSWGGSSTEAFF. The DNA for the CDR3 is TGTGCCAGCAGCTGGGGGGGATCCTCCACTGAAGCTTTCTTT.

V gene TRBV28 combines with J gene TRBJ1-1; 7 bases map to TRBD1. CDR1 and CDR2 (germline): MDHEN, SYDVKM. The CDR3 loop spans 13 amino acids. V shed 4 bases, J shed 6 bases, and the junction held 5 bases outside the gene matches. As DNA, the CDR3 is TGTGCCAGCAGTTGGAAGGGGGCAGCTGAAGCTTTCTTT. It encodes CASSWKGAAEAFF.

V and J are TRBV12-3 or TRBV12-4 and TRBJ2-1; D possibly corresponds to TRBD1 (5 bases). There are 12 residues in the CDR3. Between the trimmed V and J ends, which lost 3 bases and 12 bases, there was a span of 12 bases. In DNA, the CDR3 is TGTGCCAGCAGTTTTGGACAAATGGTGCAGTTCTTC. Translation gives CASSFGQMVQFF.

This clone was recorded once. This chain joins TRBV21-1 and TRBJ2-2; the table's D gene call, TRBD1, was not cross checked with the DNA. TRBV21-1 is a pseudogene segment. This CDR3 contains 17 residues. CDR3 loop: CASNLGRDRGQTGELFF. DNA of the CDR3: TGTGCCAGCAACCTGGGCCGGGACAGGGGGCAAACCGGGGAGCTGTTTTTT.

V and J are TRBV11-3 and TRBJ2-3, with a possible D match to TRBD2 (6 bases). The CDR3 covers 16 residues. Trimming removed 4 bases at V and 0 bases at J, with 14 bases between. Per the germline V gene, CDR1 is SGHNT and CDR2 is YENEEA. CDR3 sequence reads: CASSSYPTSSTDTQYF. The CDR3 DNA follows: TGTGCCAGCAGCTCCTACCCGACTAGTAGCACAGATACGCAGTATTTT.

The genes are TRBV7-9 and TRBJ2-3; 7 bases agree with TRBD2. Germline V gives CDR1 SEHNR, CDR2 FQNEAQ (reference sequence). The length of the CDR3 is 15 residues. V dropped 7 bases and J dropped 0; count of bases not matched to a gene: 7. The CDR3 region is CASTPREGSTDTQYF. The CDR3 DNA follows: TGTGCCAGCACCCCCAGGGAGGGGAGCACAGATACGCAGTATTTT. The full variable domain, rest sourced from reference TRBV7-9 and TRBJ2-3, is DTGVSQNPRHKITKRGQNVTFRCDPISEHNRLYWYRQTLGQGPEFLTYFQNEAQLEKSRLLSDRFSAERPKGSFSTLEIQRTEQGDSAMYLCASTPREGSTDTQYFGPGTRLTVL.